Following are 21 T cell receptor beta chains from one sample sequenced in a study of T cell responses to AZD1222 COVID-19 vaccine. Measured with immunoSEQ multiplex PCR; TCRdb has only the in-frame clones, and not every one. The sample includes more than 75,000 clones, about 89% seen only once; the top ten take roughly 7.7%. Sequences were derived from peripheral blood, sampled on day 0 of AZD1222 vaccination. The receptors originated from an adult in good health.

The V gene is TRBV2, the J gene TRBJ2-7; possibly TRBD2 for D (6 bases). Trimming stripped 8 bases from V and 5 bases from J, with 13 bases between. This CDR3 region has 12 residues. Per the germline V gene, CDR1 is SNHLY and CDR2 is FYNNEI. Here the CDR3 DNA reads TGTGCCAGCCGGAGGGGTTTGGACGAGCAGTACTTC. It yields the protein CASRRGLDEQYF.

DNA of the CDR3: TGTGCCAGCAGCTTATGGGACAGGGTCGCAGATACGCAGTATTTT. It specifies CASSLWDRVADTQYF. This chain links TRBV7-2 with TRBJ2-3, with 9 bases lining up with TRBD1. V dropped 2 bases and J dropped 4; count of bases not matched to a gene: 4. The CDR3 runs to 15 residues. Germline values: CDR1 SGHTA, CDR2 FQGNSA.

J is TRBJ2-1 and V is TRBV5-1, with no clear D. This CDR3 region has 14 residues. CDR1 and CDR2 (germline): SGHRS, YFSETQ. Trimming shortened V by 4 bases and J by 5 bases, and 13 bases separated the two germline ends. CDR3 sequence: CASSLDARNNEQFF. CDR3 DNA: TGCGCCAGCAGCCTGGACGCAAGGAACAATGAGCAGTTCTTC. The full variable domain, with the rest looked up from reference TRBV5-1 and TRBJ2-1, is KAGVTQTPRYLIKTRGQQVTLSCSPISGHRSVSWYQQTPGQGLQFLFEYFSETQRNKGNFPGRFSGRQFSNSRSEMNVSTLELGDSALYLCASSLDARNNEQFFGPGTRLTVL.

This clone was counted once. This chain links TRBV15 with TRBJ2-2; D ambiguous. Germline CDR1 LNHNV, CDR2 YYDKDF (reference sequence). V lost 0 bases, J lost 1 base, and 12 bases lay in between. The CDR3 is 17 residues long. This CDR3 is CATSREPTVGNTGELFF. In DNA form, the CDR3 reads TGTGCCACCAGCAGAGAGCCGACGGTGGGGAACACCGGGGAGCTGTTTTTT.

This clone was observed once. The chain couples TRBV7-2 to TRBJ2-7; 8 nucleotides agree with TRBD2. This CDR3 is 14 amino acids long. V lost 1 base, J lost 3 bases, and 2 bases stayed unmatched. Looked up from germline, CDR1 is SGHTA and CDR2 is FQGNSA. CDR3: CASSLGRGGYEQYF. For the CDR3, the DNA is TGTGCCAGCAGCTTAGGTCGGGGGGGCTACGAGCAGTACTTC.

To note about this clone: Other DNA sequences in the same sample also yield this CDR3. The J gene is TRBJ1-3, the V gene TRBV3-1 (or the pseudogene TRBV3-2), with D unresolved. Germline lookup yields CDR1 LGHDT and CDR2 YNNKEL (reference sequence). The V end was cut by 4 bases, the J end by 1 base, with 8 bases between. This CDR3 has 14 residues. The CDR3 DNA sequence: TGTGCCAGCAGCCCGAGGGATTCTGGAAACACCATATATTTT. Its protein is CASSPRDSGNTIYF.

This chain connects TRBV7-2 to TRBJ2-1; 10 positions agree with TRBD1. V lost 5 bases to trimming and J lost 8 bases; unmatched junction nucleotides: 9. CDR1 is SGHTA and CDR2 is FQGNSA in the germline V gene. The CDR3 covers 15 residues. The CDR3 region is CASSKLGTGVDEQFF. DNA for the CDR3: TGTGCCAGCAGCAAACTAGGGACAGGGGTCGATGAGCAGTTCTTC.

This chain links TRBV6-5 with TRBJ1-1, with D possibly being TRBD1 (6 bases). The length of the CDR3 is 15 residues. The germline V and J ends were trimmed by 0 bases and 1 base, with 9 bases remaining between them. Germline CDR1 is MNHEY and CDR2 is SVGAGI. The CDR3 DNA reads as TGTGCCAGCAGTTACTCGGGCAGGGGGAACACTGAAGCTTTCTTT. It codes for CASSYSGRGNTEAFF.

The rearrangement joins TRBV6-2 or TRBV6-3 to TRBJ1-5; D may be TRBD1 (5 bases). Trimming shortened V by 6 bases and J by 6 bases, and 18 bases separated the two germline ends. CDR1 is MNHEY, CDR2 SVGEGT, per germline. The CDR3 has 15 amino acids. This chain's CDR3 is CASSEGQKGRQPQHF. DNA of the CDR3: TGTGCCAGCAGCGAGGGGCAAAAGGGACGTCAGCCCCAGCATTTT.

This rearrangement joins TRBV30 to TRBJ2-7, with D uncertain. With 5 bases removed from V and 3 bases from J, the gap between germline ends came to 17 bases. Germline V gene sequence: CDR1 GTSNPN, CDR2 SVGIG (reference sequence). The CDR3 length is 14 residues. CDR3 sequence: CAWVPGQSFYEQYF. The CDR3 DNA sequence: TGTGCCTGGGTTCCGGGTCAGAGCTTCTACGAGCAGTACTTC.

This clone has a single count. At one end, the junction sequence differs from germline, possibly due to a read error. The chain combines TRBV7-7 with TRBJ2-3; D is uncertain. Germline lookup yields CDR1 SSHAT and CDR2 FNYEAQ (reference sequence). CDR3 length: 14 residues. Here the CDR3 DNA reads TGTGCTAGCAGCTTGCAAGCTAGCACAGATACGCAGTATTTT. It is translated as CASSLQASTDTQYF.

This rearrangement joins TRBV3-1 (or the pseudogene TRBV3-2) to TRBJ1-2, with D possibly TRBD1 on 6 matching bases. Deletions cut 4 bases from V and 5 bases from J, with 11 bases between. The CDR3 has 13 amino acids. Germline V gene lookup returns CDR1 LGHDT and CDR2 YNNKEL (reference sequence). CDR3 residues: CASSPPGVYGYTF. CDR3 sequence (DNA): TGTGCCAGCAGCCCCCCAGGGGTTTATGGCTACACCTTC.

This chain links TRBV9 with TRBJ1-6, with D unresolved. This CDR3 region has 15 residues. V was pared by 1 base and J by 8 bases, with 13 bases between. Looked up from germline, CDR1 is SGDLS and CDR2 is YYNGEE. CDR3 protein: CASSVWGGGDSPLHF. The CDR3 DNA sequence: TGTGCCAGCAGCGTATGGGGAGGCGGGGATTCACCCCTCCACTTT. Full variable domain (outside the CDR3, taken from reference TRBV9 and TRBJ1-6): DSGVTQTPKHLITATGQRVTLRCSPRSGDLSVYWYQQSLDQGLQFLIQYYNGEERAKGNILERFSAQQFPDLHSELNLSSLELGDSALYFCASSVWGGGDSPLHFGNGTRLTVT.

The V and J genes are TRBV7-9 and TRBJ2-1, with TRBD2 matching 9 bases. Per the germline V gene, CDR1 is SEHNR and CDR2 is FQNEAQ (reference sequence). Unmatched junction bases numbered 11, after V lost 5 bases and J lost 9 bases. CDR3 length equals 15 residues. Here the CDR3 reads CASSPAVAGDSEQFF. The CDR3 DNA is TGTGCCAGCAGCCCGGCGGTAGCGGGAGACAGTGAGCAGTTCTTC.

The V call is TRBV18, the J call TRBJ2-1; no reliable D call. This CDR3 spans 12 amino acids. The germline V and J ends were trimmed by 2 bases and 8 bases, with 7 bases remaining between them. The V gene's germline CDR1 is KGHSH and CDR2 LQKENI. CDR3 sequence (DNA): TGTGCCAGCTCACCAACGGTCCATGAGCAGTTCTTC. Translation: CASSPTVHEQFF.

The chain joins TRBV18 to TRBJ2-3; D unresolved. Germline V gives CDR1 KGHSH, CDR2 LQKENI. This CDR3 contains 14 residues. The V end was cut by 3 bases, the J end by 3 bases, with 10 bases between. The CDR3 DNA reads TGTGCCAGCTCACCTTTGGGTGCTACAGATACGCAGTATTTT. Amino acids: CASSPLGATDTQYF.

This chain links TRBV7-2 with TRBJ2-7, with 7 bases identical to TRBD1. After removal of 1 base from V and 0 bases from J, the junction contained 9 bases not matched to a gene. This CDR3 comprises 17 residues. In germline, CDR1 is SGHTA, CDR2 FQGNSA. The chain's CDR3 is CASSLGIPGQSSYEQYF. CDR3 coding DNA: TGTGCCAGCAGCTTAGGGATACCGGGACAGAGCTCCTACGAGCAGTACTTC.

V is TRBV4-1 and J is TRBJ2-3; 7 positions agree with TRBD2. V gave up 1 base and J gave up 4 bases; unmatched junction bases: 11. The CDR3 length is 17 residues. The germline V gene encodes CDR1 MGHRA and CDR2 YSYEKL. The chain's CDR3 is CASSQVPSGGKADTQYF. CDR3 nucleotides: TGCGCCAGCAGCCAAGTGCCTAGCGGAGGGAAGGCAGATACGCAGTATTTT.

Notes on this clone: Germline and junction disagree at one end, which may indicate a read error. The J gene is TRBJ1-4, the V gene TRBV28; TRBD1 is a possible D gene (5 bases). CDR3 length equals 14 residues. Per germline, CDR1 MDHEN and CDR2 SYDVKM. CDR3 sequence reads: CASWDRATTEKLFF. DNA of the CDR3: TGTGCCAGCTGGGACCGGGCCACTACTGAAAAACTGTTTTTT.

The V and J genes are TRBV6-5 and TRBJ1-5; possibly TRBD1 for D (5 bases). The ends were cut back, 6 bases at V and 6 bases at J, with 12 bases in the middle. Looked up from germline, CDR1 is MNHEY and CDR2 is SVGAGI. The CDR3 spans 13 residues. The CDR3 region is CASSSGSVQPQHF. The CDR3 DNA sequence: TGTGCCAGCAGCTCAGGGAGTGTTCAGCCCCAGCATTTT.

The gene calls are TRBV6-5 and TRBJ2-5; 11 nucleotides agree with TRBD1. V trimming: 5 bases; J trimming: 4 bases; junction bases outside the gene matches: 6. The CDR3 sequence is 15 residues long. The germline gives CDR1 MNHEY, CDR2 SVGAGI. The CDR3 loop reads CASSPGTGGRETQYF. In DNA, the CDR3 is TGTGCCAGCAGTCCCGGGACAGGGGGGAGAGAGACCCAGTACTTC.